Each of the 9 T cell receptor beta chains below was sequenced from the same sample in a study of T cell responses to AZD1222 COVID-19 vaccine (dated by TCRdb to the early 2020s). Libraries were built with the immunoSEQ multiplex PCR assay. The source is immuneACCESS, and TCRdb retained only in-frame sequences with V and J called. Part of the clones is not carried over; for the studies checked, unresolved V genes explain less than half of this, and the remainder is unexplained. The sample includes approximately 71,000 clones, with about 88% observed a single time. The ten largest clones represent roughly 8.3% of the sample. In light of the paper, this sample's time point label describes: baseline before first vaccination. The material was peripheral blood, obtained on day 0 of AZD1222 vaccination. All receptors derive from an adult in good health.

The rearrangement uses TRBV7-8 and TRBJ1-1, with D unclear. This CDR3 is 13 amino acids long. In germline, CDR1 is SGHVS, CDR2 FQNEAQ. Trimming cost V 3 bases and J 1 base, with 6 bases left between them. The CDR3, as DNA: TGTGCCAGCAGCTTGTGGGAGAACACTGAAGCTTTCTTT. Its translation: CASSLWENTEAFF.

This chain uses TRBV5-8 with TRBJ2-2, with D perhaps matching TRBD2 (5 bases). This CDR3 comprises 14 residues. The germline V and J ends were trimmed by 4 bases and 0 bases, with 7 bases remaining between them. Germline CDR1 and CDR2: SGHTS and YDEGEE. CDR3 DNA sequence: TGTGCCAGCAGCCTCGGGGCGAACACCGGGGAGCTGTTTTTT. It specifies CASSLGANTGELFF.

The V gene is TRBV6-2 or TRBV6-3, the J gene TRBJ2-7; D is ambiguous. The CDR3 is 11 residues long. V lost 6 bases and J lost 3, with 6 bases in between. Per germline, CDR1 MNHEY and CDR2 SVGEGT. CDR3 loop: CASSHIYEQYF. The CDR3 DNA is TGTGCCAGCAGCCACATCTACGAGCAGTACTTC.

The CDR3 sequence is CASSKAVIFYEQYF. DNA of the CDR3: TGTGCCAGCAGCAAAGCAGTCATCTTCTACGAGCAGTACTTC. This chain connects TRBV21-1 to TRBJ2-7. TRBV21-1 is classified as a pseudogene. This CDR3 region has 14 residues.

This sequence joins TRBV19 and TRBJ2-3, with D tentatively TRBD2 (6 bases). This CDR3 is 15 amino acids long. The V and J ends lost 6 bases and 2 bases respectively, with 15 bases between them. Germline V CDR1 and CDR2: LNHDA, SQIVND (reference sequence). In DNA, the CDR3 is TGTGCCAGTAGGAAAGAGCGGGCCTACACAGATACGCAGTATTTT. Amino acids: CASRKERAYTDTQYF. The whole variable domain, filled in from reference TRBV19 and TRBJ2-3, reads DGGITQSPKYLFRKEGQNVTLSCEQNLNHDAMYWYRQDPGQGLRLIYYSQIVNDFQKGDIAEGYSVSREKKESFPLTVTSAQKNPTAFYLCASRKERAYTDTQYFGPGTRLTVL.

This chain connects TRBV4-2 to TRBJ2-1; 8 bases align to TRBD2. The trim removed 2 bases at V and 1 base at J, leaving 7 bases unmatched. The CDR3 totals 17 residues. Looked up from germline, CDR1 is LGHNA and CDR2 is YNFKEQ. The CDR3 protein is CASSQFVTSGSYNEQFF. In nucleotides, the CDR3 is TGTGCCAGCAGCCAATTCGTTACTAGCGGTTCCTACAATGAGCAGTTCTTC.

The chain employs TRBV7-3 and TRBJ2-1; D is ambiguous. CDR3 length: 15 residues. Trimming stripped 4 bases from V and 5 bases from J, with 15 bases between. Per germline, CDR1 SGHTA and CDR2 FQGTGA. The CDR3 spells CASSSSLGPNNEQFF. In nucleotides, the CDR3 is TGTGCCAGCAGCTCCTCTTTAGGACCCAACAATGAGCAGTTCTTC.

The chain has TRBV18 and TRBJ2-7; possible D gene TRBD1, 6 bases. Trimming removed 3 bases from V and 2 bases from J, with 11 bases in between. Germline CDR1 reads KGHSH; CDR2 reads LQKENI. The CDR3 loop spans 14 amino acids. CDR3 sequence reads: CASSPTGQTYEQYF. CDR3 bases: TGTGCCAGCTCACCCACAGGACAGACCTACGAGCAGTACTTC.

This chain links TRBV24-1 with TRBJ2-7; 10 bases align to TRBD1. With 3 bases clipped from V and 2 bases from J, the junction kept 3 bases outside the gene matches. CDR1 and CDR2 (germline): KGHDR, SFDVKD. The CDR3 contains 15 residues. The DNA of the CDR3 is TGTGCCACCAGTGATACCGGGACAGGGGCCTACGAGCAGTACTTC. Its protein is CATSDTGTGAYEQYF.